This entry features one T cell receptor beta chain sequence. What it binds is not known. The assay used deep level. How the authors handled the data: Sequence data from immunoSEQ were junction-only and lacked quality scores; consequently, filtering differed. Profiled with immunoSEQ multiplex PCR; TCRdb holds only in-frame clones, not every one. That table gives V, J and clone size, and the DNA gave D and trimming. The sample consists of millions of clones, about 95% of them appearing once. The data were obtained in a study of shared clonotypes between healthy human individuals. Study as a whole: Per-donor plates numbered three CD4 naive, three CD4 memory, two CD8 naive and one CD8 memory.

Germline trimming cut 2 bases from V and 8 bases from J; bases unmatched to any gene: 6. Germline V gene sequence: CDR1 SEHNR, CDR2 FQNEAQ (reference sequence). This CDR3 is 15 amino acids long. The study, taken as a whole, reports: Depth of sequencing was expected to influence donor clonotype sharing.

The chain employs TRBV7-9 and TRBJ1-6; 7 bases align to TRBD1. This TCR was recovered from a man aged 18 to 30 in good health. The sample was naive CD4+ T cells sorted from blood. Documented subset: CD45RA+ positively selected. The CDR3 loop reads CASSLIGTADSPLHF. Written as DNA, the CDR3 is TGTGCCAGCAGCTTAATTGGGACAGCAGATTCACCCCTCCACTTT. Combining the CDR3 with reference TRBV7-9 and TRBJ1-6 gives the whole variable domain DTGVSQNPRHKITKRGQNVTFRCDPISEHNRLYWYRQTLGQGPEFLTYFQNEAQLEKSRLLSDRFSAERPKGSFSTLEIQRTEQGDSAMYLCASSLIGTADSPLHFGNGTRLTVT.